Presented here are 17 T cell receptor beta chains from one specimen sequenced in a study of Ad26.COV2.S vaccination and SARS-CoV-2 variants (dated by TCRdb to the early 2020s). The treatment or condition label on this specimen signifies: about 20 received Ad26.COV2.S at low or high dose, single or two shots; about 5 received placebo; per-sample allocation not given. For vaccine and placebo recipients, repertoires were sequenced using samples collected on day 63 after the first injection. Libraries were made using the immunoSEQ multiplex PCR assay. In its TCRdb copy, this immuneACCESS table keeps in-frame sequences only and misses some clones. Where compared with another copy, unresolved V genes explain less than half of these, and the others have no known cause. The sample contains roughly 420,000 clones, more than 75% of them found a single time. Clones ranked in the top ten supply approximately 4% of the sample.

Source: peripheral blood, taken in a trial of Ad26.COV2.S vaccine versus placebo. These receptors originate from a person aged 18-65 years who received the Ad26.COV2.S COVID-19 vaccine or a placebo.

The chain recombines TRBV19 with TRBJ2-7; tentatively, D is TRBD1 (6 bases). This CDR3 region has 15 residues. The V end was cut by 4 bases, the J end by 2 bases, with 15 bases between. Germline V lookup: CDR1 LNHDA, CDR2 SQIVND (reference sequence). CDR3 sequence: CASSTQYRETYEQYF. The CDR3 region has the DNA TGTGCCAGTAGTACTCAATACAGGGAAACCTACGAGCAGTACTTC.

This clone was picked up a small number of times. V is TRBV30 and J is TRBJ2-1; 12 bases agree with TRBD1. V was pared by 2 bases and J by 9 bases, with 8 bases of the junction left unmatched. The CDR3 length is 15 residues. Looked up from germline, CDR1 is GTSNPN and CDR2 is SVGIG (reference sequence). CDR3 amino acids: CAWSIRDRGRGEQFF. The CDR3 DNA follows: TGTGCCTGGAGTATCCGGGACAGGGGGCGCGGTGAGCAGTTCTTC.

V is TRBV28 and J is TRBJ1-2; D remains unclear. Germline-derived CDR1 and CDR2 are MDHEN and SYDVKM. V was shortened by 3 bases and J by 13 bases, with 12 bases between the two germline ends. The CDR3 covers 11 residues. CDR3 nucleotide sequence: TGTGCCAGCAGTTTTTCCGCCCTTTCCACCTTC. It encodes CASSFSALSTF.

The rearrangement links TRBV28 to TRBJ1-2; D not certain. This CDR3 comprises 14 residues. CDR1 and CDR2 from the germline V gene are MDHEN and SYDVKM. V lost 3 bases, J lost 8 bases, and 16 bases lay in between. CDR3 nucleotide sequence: TGTGCCAGCAGTTTTAAAGTTGGGGTCCGCGGCTACACCTTC. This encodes CASSFKVGVRGYTF.

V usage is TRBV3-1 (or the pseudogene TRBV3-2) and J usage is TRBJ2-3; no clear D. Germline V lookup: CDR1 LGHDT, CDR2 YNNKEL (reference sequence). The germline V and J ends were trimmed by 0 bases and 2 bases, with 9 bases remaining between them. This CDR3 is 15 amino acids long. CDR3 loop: CASSQDWAATDTQYF. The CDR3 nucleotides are TGTGCCAGCAGCCAAGATTGGGCAGCCACAGATACGCAGTATTTT.

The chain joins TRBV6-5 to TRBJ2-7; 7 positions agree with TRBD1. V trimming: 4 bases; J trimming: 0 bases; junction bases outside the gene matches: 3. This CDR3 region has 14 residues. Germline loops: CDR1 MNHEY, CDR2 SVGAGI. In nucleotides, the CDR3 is TGTGCCAGCAGTTCCGGGGACAGCTCCTACGAGCAGTACTTC. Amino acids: CASSSGDSSYEQYF.

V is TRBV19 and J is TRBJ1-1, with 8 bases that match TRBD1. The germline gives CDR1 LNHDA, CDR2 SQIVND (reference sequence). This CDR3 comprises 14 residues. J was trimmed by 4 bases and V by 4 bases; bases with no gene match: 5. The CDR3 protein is CASSTTGGVTEAFF. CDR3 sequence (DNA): TGTGCCAGTAGTACTACAGGGGGAGTCACTGAAGCTTTCTTT.

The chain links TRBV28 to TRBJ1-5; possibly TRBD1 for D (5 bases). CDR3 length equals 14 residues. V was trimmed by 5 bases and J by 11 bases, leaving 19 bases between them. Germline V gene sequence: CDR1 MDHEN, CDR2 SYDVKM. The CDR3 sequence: CASSVRVFRHSQHF. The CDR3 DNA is TGTGCCAGCAGTGTCAGGGTTTTCAGGCACTCCCAGCATTTT.

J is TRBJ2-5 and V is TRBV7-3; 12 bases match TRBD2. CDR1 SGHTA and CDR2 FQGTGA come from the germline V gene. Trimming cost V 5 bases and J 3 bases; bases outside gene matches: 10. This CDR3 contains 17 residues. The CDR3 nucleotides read TGTGCCAGCAGCCCCGGACTAGCGGGGTTGTTGGAAGAGACCCAGTACTTC. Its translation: CASSPGLAGLLEETQYF.

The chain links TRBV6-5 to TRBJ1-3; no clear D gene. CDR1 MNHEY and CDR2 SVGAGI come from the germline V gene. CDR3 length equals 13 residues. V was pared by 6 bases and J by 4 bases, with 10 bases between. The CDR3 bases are TGTGCCAGCAGCGTTAACATGGGAAACACCATATATTTT. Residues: CASSVNMGNTIYF.

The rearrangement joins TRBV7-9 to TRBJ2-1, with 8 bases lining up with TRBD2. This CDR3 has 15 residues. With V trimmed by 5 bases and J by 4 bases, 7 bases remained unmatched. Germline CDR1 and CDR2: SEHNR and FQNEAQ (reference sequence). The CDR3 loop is CASSLDGRGYNEQFF. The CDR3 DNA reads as TGTGCCAGCAGCCTAGACGGGAGGGGGTACAATGAGCAGTTCTTC.

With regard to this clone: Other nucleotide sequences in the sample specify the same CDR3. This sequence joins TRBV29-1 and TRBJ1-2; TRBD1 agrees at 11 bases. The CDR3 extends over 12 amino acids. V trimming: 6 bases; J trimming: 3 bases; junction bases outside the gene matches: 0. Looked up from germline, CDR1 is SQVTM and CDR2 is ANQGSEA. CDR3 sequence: CSVGQGDYGYTF. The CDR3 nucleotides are TGCAGCGTGGGACAGGGGGACTATGGCTACACCTTC. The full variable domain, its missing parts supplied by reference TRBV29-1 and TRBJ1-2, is SAVISQKPSRDICQRGTSLTIQCQVDSQVTMMFWYRQQPGQSLTLIATANQGSEATYESGFVIDKFPISRPNLTFSTLTVSNMSPEDSSIYLCSVGQGDYGYTFGSGTRLTVV.

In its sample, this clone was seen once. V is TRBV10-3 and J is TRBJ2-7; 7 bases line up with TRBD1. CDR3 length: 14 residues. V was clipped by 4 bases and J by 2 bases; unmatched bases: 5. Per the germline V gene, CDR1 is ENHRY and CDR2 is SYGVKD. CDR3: CAISAWDRPYEQYF. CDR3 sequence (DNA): TGTGCCATCAGTGCCTGGGACAGACCCTACGAGCAGTACTTC.

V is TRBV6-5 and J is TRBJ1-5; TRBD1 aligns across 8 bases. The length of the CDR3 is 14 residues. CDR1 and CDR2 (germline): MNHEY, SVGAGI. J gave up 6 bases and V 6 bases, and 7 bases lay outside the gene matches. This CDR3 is CASRATGEAQPQHF. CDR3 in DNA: TGTGCCAGCAGAGCGACAGGGGAGGCTCAGCCCCAGCATTTT.

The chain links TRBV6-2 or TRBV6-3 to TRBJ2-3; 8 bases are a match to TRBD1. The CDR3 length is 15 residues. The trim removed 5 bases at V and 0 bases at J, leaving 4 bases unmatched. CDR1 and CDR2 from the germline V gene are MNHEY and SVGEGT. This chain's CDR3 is CASSRTGPSTDTQYF. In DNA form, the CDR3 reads TGTGCCAGCAGTCGGACAGGGCCGAGCACAGATACGCAGTATTTT.

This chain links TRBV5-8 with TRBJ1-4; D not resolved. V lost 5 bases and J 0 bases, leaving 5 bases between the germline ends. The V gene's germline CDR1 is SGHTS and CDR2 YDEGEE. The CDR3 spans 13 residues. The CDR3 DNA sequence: TGTGCCAGCAGGGAGTCAACTAATGAAAAACTGTTTTTT. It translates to CASRESTNEKLFF.

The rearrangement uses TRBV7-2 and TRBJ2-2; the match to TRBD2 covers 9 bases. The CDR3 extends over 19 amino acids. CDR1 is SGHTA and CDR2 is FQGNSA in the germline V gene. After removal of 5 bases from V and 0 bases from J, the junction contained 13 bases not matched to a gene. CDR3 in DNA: TGTGCCAGCAGCCTTAGGGCGGGGGGGCCTACCGCGAACACCGGGGAGCTGTTTTTT. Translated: CASSLRAGGPTANTGELFF. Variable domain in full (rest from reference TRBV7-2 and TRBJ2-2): GAGVSQSPSNKVTEKGKDVELRCDPISGHTALYWYRQSLGQGLEFLIYFQGNSAPDKSGLPSDRFSAERTGGSVSTLTIQRTQQEDSAVYLCASSLRAGGPTANTGELFFGEGSRLTVL.